Below, 26 T cell receptor beta chains from the same sample are listed, as sequenced in a study of response to subunit inactivated influenza vaccine. Via MiXCR, TCRdb re-called the RT-PCR reads, giving one row per CDR3 protein. The sample records around 180,000 distinct CDR3 sequences, around 9% being singletons. Specimen: non-naive T cells sorted from PBMCs, collected on the day of vaccination. These receptors all come from a man aged 50 to 60 who received an inactivated influenza vaccine.

This clonotype was detected a few times. The genes are TRBV7-8 and TRBJ2-1, with 10 positions matching TRBD2. The germline CDR1 and CDR2 sequences are SGHVS and FQNEAQ. This CDR3 has 15 residues. With V trimmed by 1 base and J by 10 bases, 7 bases remained unmatched. CDR3 bases: TGTGCCAGCAGCTTAGGGCTAGCGGGAGTCTACGAGCAGTTCTTC. Translating it yields CASSLGLAGVYEQFF.

The chain links TRBV12-3 or TRBV12-4 to TRBJ2-2; TRBD1 matches at 11 bases. Trimming took 7 bases from V and 4 from J; bases not matched to a gene: 14. CDR3 length equals 18 residues. CDR3 nucleotides: TGTGCCAGCACCCTCTTTTACGGACAGGGGGCCCCCACCGGGGAGCTGTTTTTT. This codes for CASTLFYGQGAPTGELFF.

This rearrangement joins TRBV28 to TRBJ1-5; D ambiguous. Germline-derived CDR1 and CDR2 are MDHEN and SYDVKM. V was trimmed by 8 bases and J by 0 bases, leaving 5 bases between them. The CDR3 totals 12 residues. The CDR3 DNA reads as TGTGCCAGCCAAGGTAGCAATCAGCCCCAGCATTTT. Translation gives CASQGSNQPQHF.

The sample holds many counts of this clonotype. The rearrangement links TRBV24-1 to TRBJ2-3, with 7 bases lining up with TRBD2. V lost 1 base, J lost 4 bases, and 19 bases stayed unmatched. Germline CDR1 is KGHDR and CDR2 is SFDVKD. The CDR3 has 20 amino acids. The CDR3 DNA follows: TGTGCCACCAGTGATTTTGGGGACGGGGGAGGGCCTGGTTTCGCAGATACGCAGTATTTT. It encodes CATSDFGDGGGPGFADTQYF.

The chain is built from TRBV27 and TRBJ1-5, with D possibly TRBD1 on 6 matching bases. V was pared by 5 bases and J by 10 bases, with 15 bases between. In germline, CDR1 is MNHEY, CDR2 SMNVEV (reference sequence). CDR3 length: 13 amino acids. In DNA, the CDR3 is TGTGCCAGCAGTCCTACGCCAGGGACACCCCAGCATTTT. This codes for CASSPTPGTPQHF.

This clonotype was picked up a small number of times. The rearrangement uses TRBV7-2 and TRBJ1-2, with TRBD1 matching 8 bases. The CDR3 is made up of 14 amino acids. J was trimmed by 3 bases and V by 5 bases; bases with no gene match: 5. Germline assignment: CDR1 SGHTA and CDR2 FQGNSA. The CDR3 coding sequence is TGTGCCAGCAGCGAGCCGACAGGGGACTATGGCTACACCTTC. This codes for CASSEPTGDYGYTF.

This clonotype has ten or more counts. The genes are TRBV6-2 or TRBV6-3 and TRBJ2-5; 10 positions agree with TRBD2. With 0 bases clipped from V and 5 bases from J, the junction kept 15 bases outside the gene matches. The germline gives CDR1 MNHEY, CDR2 SVGEGT. The CDR3 extends over 19 amino acids. The CDR3 DNA follows: TGTGCCAGCAGTTACTCGACCGGACTAGCGGCCATCCTGAGCGAGACCCAGTACTTC. Its protein product is CASSYSTGLAAILSETQYF.

This clonotype has ten or more counts. This chain joins TRBV5-5 and TRBJ2-3, with 10 bases matching TRBD2. Germline values: CDR1 SGHKS, CDR2 YYEKEE (reference sequence). The CDR3 covers 16 residues. J gave up 4 bases and V 4 bases, and 9 bases lay outside the gene matches. CDR3 loop: CASSLGLARRADTQYF. The CDR3 nucleotides read TGTGCCAGCAGCCTGGGACTAGCGAGAAGGGCAGATACGCAGTATTTT.

This clonotype has at least ten counts. The chain joins TRBV10-2 to TRBJ1-1; no definite D call. This CDR3 comprises 14 residues. Germline V gene sequence: CDR1 WSHSY, CDR2 SAAADI. V dropped 1 base and J dropped 1 base, with 7 bases sitting between them. CDR3 sequence reads: CASSEWTRNTEAFF. The CDR3 bases are TGCGCCAGCAGTGAGTGGACCCGGAACACTGAAGCTTTCTTT.

The table lists this clonotype with many counts. The rearrangement joins TRBV29-1 to TRBJ2-5; D unresolved. V was clipped by 4 bases and J by 4 bases, with 10 bases between them. The CDR3 covers 12 residues. The germline gives CDR1 SQVTM, CDR2 ANQGSEA. This chain's CDR3 is CSVVGLGETQYF. CDR3 coding DNA: TGCAGCGTTGTTGGGCTCGGAGAGACCCAGTACTTC.

This chain connects TRBV4-3 to TRBJ2-1; D gene uncertain. From germline, CDR1 is LGHNA and CDR2 YSLEER. V was clipped by 0 bases and J by 7 bases, with 7 bases between them. This CDR3 is 13 amino acids long. The CDR3 sequence: CASSQDEKNEQFF. In DNA, the CDR3 is TGCGCCAGCAGCCAAGACGAAAAAAATGAGCAGTTCTTC.

This clonotype came up a few times. The DNA for the CDR3 is TGCGCCAGCAGCAGGAACAGGGGGCCGGGCACTGAAGCTTTCTTT. Amino acid sequence: CASSRNRGPGTEAFF. V is TRBV5-1 and J is TRBJ1-1; TRBD1 matches at 9 bases. Germline trimming cut 4 bases from V and 4 bases from J; bases unmatched to any gene: 8. This CDR3 has 15 amino acids. Germline V lookup: CDR1 SGHRS, CDR2 YFSETQ. Complete variable domain (other parts from reference TRBV5-1 and TRBJ1-1): KAGVTQTPRYLIKTRGQQVTLSCSPISGHRSVSWYQQTPGQGLQFLFEYFSETQRNKGNFPGRFSGRQFSNSRSEMNVSTLELGDSALYLCASSRNRGPGTEAFFGQGTRLTVV.

This clonotype was seen a handful of times. The chain recombines TRBV10-1 with TRBJ2-5; 11 bases agree with TRBD2. This CDR3 region has 17 residues. V trimming: 3 bases; J trimming: 1 base; junction bases outside the gene matches: 7. Germline lookup yields CDR1 WNHNN and CDR2 SYGVQD (reference sequence). The DNA for the CDR3 is TGCGCCAGCAGTGAAGACCCTAGCGGGGGGATCCAAGAGACCCAGTACTTC. Its translation is CASSEDPSGGIQETQYF.

V gene TRBV20-1 combines with J gene TRBJ2-2; no clear D gene. Germline CDR1 reads DFQATT; CDR2 reads SNEGSKA (reference sequence). This CDR3 has 13 amino acids. Trimming took 0 bases from V and 6 from J, leaving 8 bases between them. The CDR3 protein is CSARDWLAGELFF. DNA of the CDR3: TGCAGTGCTAGAGATTGGCTCGCCGGGGAGCTGTTTTTT.

The chain has TRBV11-2 and TRBJ1-4, with D tentatively TRBD1 (5 bases). The CDR3 covers 18 residues. Germline CDR1 is SGHAT and CDR2 is FQNNGV. Deletions cut 1 base from V and 2 bases from J, with 17 bases between. This CDR3 is CASSLGPGGGSTNEKLFF. The DNA of the CDR3 is TGTGCCAGCAGCTTAGGTCCGGGGGGGGGATCGACTAATGAAAAACTGTTTTTT.

This clonotype has just a few counts. The CDR3 DNA reads as TGTGCCAGCATCGTTAGCCGTACCCACACAGATACGCAGTATTTT. As protein: CASIVSRTHTDTQYF. The J gene is TRBJ2-3, the V gene TRBV2; no clear D. Trimming took off 7 bases at V and 2 bases at J, with 16 bases between the two ends. The CDR3 loop spans 15 amino acids. Germline V lookup: CDR1 SNHLY, CDR2 FYNNEI.

This clonotype was found a few times. The CDR3 loop reads CASSLPGGEQYF. The CDR3 DNA reads TGTGCCAGCAGTCTTCCGGGGGGCGAGCAGTACTTC. This chain uses TRBV12-3 or TRBV12-4 with TRBJ2-7, with 7 positions matching TRBD2. CDR3 length equals 12 residues. After removal of 5 bases from V and 6 bases from J, the junction contained 4 bases not matched to a gene.

This clonotype turned up a few times. This chain connects TRBV6-2 or TRBV6-3 to TRBJ1-3, with TRBD1 matching over 7 bases. Trimming removed 4 bases from V and 4 bases from J; junction bases left unmatched: 4. The germline V gene has CDR1 MNHEY and CDR2 SVGEGT. The CDR3 totals 14 residues. In DNA form, the CDR3 reads TGTGCCAGCAGTTTCGGGACAGCAGGAAACACCATATATTTT. Amino acids: CASSFGTAGNTIYF.

V usage is TRBV28 and J usage is TRBJ1-4; tentative D call: TRBD1 (5 bases). The CDR3 length is 14 residues. The germline gives CDR1 MDHEN, CDR2 SYDVKM. Trimming pared 3 bases from V and 8 bases from J, leaving 13 bases between. Here the CDR3 DNA reads TGTGCCAGCAGTTTCCGGGGGGGAAAGGAAAAACTGTTTTTT. Its protein is CASSFRGGKEKLFF. The full variable domain, completed using reference TRBV28 and TRBJ1-4, is DVKVTQSSRYLVKRTGEKVFLECVQDMDHENMFWYRQDPGLGLRLIYFSYDVKMKEKGDIPEGYSVSREKKERFSLILESASTNQTSMYLCASSFRGGKEKLFFGSGTQLSVL.

The table lists this clonotype with a few counts. This chain uses TRBV12-3 or TRBV12-4 with TRBJ2-3; D is unresolved. V lost 7 bases and J lost 1, with 9 bases in between. The length of the CDR3 is 13 residues. DNA of the CDR3: TGTGCCAGCATTCGGGCTGGCACAGATACGCAGTATTTT. It is translated as CASIRAGTDTQYF.

At least ten counts were recorded for this clonotype. The rearrangement joins TRBV15 to TRBJ2-1; no clear D. The CDR3 has 13 residues. The germline V and J ends were trimmed by 2 bases and 5 bases, with 7 bases remaining between them. CDR1 LNHNV and CDR2 YYDKDF come from the germline V gene (reference sequence). The CDR3 nucleotides read TGTGCCACCAGCAGAACCGATAACAATGAGCAGTTCTTC. Its protein product is CATSRTDNNEQFF.

There are many counts of this clonotype. This chain connects TRBV12-3 or TRBV12-4 to TRBJ2-1; TRBD1 matches at 7 bases. This CDR3 region has 13 residues. V lost 6 bases, J lost 9 bases, and 8 bases stayed unmatched. DNA for the CDR3: TGTGCCAGCAGACGTAGTAACAGGGGTGAGCAGTTCTTC. It specifies CASRRSNRGEQFF.

This clonotype has ten or more counts. The rearrangement joins TRBV24-1 to TRBJ2-1, with unresolved D. V lost 4 bases and J 9 bases, leaving 12 bases between the germline ends. This CDR3 has 13 residues. Germline assignment: CDR1 KGHDR and CDR2 SFDVKD. The DNA of the CDR3 is TGTGCCACCAGTGACCCCACTATATCTGAGCAGTTCTTC. Translating gives CATSDPTISEQFF.

This chain connects TRBV4-3 to TRBJ2-5; 9 bases line up with TRBD2. Germline V gives CDR1 LGHNA, CDR2 YSLEER. V was pared by 0 bases and J by 5 bases, with 7 bases of the junction left unmatched. The CDR3 is made up of 16 amino acids. CDR3 amino acids: CASSQDAGGPRETQYF. The DNA for the CDR3 is TGCGCCAGCAGCCAAGATGCGGGAGGGCCTCGGGAGACCCAGTACTTC.

Comments on this clonotype: A much larger clone is a single base away; this may be a read error. The J gene is TRBJ2-1, the V gene TRBV20-1; 11 nucleotides agree with TRBD2. This CDR3 spans 14 amino acids. Germline-derived CDR1 and CDR2 are DFQATT and SNEGSKA (reference sequence). Trimming removed 8 bases from V and 7 bases from J; junction bases left unmatched: 10. DNA of the CDR3: TGCAGTACCCGGACTAGCGGGTTTATAAATGAGCAGTTCTTC. It specifies CSTRTSGFINEQFF.

The chain recombines TRBV7-2 with TRBJ1-5; 9 bases are shared with TRBD1. V dropped 2 bases and J dropped 7; count of bases not matched to a gene: 6. The germline gives CDR1 SGHTA, CDR2 FQGNSA. The length of the CDR3 is 15 residues. The CDR3 DNA reads TGTGCCAGCAGCTTAAAGGACAGGGGAGGACAGCCCCAGCATTTT. Residues: CASSLKDRGGQPQHF. Full variable domain (rest looked up from reference TRBV7-2 and TRBJ1-5): GAGVSQSPSNKVTEKGKDVELRCDPISGHTALYWYRQSLGQGLEFLIYFQGNSAPDKSGLPSDRFSAERTGGSVSTLTIQRTQQEDSAVYLCASSLKDRGGQPQHFGDGTRLSIL.